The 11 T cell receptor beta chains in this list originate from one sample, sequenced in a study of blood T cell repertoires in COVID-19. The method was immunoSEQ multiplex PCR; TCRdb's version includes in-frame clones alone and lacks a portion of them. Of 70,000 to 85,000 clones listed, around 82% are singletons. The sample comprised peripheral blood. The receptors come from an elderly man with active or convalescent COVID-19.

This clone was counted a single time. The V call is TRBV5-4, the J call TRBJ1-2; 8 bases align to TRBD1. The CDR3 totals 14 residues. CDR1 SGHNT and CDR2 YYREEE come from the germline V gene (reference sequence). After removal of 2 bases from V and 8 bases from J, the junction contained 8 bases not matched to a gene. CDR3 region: CASSFPTGGEGYTF. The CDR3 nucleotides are TGTGCCAGCAGCTTCCCTACAGGGGGGGAGGGCTACACCTTC.

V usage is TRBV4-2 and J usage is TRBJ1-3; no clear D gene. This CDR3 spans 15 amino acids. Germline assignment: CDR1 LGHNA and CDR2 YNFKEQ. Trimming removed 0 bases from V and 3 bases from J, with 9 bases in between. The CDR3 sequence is CASSQDGLDGNTIYF. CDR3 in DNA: TGTGCCAGCAGCCAAGACGGACTGGATGGAAACACCATATATTTT.

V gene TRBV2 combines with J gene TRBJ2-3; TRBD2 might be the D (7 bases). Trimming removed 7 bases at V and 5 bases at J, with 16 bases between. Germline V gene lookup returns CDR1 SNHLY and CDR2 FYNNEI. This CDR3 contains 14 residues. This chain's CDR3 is CASKGRGSGDTQYF. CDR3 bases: TGTGCCAGCAAGGGGAGGGGGTCAGGAGATACGCAGTATTTT.

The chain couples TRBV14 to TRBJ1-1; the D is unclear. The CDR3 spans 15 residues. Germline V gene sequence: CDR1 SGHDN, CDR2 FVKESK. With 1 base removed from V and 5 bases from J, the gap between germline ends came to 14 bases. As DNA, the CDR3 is TGTGCCAGCAGCCAAGGGTACAACATGGAGACTGAAGCTTTCTTT. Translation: CASSQGYNMETEAFF.

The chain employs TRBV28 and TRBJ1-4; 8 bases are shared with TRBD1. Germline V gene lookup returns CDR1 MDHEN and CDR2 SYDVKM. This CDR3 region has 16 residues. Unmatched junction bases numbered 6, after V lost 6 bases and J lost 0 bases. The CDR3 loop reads CASRYTGGTTNEKLFF. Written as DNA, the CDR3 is TGTGCCAGCAGGTATACAGGGGGGACAACTAATGAAAAACTGTTTTTT.

The CDR3: CASKRTGDHGELFF. The CDR3 DNA follows: TGTGCCAGCAAACGGACAGGGGATCACGGGGAGCTGTTTTTT. V usage is TRBV6-5 and J usage is TRBJ2-2; 9 nucleotides match TRBD1. This CDR3 is 14 amino acids long. The germline gives CDR1 MNHEY, CDR2 SVGAGI. Trimming removed 7 bases from V and 7 bases from J; junction bases left unmatched: 7.

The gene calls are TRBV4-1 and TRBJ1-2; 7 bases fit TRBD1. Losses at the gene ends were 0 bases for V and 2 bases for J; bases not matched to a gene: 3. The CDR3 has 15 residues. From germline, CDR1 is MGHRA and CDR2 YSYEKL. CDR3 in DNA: TGCGCCAGCAGCCAAGAAAGGGGGCCGAACTATGGCTACACCTTC. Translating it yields CASSQERGPNYGYTF.

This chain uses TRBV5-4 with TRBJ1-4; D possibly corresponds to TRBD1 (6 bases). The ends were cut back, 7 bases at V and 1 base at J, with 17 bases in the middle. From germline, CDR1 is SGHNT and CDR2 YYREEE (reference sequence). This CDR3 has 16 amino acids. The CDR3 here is CASGMGGLGTNEKLFF. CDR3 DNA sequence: TGTGCCAGCGGGATGGGGGGGCTCGGAACTAATGAAAAACTGTTTTTT.

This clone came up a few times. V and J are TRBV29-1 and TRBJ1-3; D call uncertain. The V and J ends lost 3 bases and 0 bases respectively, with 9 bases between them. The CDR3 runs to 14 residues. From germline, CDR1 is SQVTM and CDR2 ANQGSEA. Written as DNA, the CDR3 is TGCAGCGTTGAGGCGGAGAGCTCTGGAAACACCATATATTTT. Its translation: CSVEAESSGNTIYF.

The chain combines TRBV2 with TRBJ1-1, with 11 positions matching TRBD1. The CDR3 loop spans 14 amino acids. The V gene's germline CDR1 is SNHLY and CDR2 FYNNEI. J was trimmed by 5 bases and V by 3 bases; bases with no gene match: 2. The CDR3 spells CASSDRDRGTEAFF. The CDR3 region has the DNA TGTGCCAGCAGTGACCGGGACAGGGGGACTGAAGCTTTCTTT.

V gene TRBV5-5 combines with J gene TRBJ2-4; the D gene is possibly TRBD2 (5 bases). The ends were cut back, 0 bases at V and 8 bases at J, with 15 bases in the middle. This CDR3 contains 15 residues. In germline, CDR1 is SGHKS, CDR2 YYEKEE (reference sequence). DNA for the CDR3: TGTGCCAGCAGCTTGGTCGGGGTAAGCGTTGACATTCAGTACTTC. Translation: CASSLVGVSVDIQYF.